This T cell receptor beta chain was captured in a study of blood T cell repertoires in COVID-19 (dated by TCRdb to about 2020). For context, the study as a whole: The collaborator samples originated in the United States, Italy and Spain and spanned the acute and convalescent phases of COVID-19. Nearly every sample came with metadata listing a de-identified subject ID, COVID-19 status, age in years and sex. Subjects who had been exposed to COVID-19, were actively infected with it, or had recovered from it provided the deeply sampled blood TCRbeta repertoires that made up the dataset. The repertoires were released in a freely available public database intended as a resource for research on the immune response to SARS-CoV-2. Samples were obtained from the ongoing ImmuneRACE study (first 160 participants) and from 1,000 to 1,500 subjects provided by 6 global collaborators. Where available, HLA class I and class II types were taken from metadata supplied by the sample provider and were not determined by assay-based typing. The prospective study material was composed of cDNA or gDNA derived from T cells, B-cell-depleted T cells, or PBMCs.

General conclusions and limits of the study: The amount of clinical and demographic metadata varied by source and participant and was provided uncurated.

With respect to this clone: This receptor's antigen is unknown. No quality values exist for individual bases; no much larger clone is one base distant.

Ends trimmed: V by 5 bases, J by 3 bases; bases unmatched to a gene: 2. The germline V gene (reference sequence) specifies SEHNR as CDR1 and FQNEAQ as CDR2. From the cysteine through the phenylalanine, the CDR3 covers 14 amino acids. Only the CDR3 region is kept as DNA, spanning 42 bases read in frame from base 1. In the prospective study, participants were about 18 to 100 years old, resided in about two dozen geographic areas of the United States, and were enrolled through a virtual design. In the prospective study, participants were assigned to cohorts based on the clinical history participants reported in a screening survey and a study questionnaire. For ImmuneRACE Cohort 3, a participant was defined as recovered based on two consecutive negative NP/OP PCR tests, clearance by a healthcare professional, or resolution of symptoms. In the prospective study, whole blood, serum and a nasopharyngeal or oropharyngeal swab were collected from each participant by mobile phlebotomists. Additional blood draws and questionnaires over an approximately 2-month period could optionally be provided by prospective study participants. Blood samples from the prospective study were shipped frozen or at room temperature prior to DNA extraction.

The immunoSEQ Assay, a bias-controlled multiplex PCR, was used to amplify TCRbeta CDR3 regions from genomic DNA. The published analysis was carried out like this. Nucleated cell counts per sample were estimated from amplification of reference gene primers within the assay. To quantify the absolute abundance of each unique TCRbeta CDR3 rearrangement, sequence reads were collapsed and filtered. For each sample, productive Simpson clonality was calculated as the square root of Simpson's diversity index across productive rearrangements. Sourced from immuneACCESS, this table was stored by TCRdb with only in-frame sequences that have V and J called. A share of the clones is absent; for the studies checked, an unresolved V gene accounts for under half, and the remainder has no known explanation. V and J calls and clone size are those listed in that table; D and trimming were worked out from the DNA. For this sample there are 150,000 to 250,000 clones; about 86% appear just once. The top ten constitute 7.5% of the sample.

Material: PBMCs or T cells enriched from blood (not recorded which). The TCR sequence derives from a man between 35 and 55 years old who had recovered from COVID-19. The sequence joins TRBV7-9 to TRBJ1-2; 11 nucleotides in the junction match TRBD1. The bases read TGTGCCAGCAGCCGGGACAGGGGGTACTATGGCTACACCTTC. It codes for CASSRDRGYYGYTF.